This entry lists 29 T cell receptor beta chains sequenced from one sample in a study of T-cell reconstitution after alpha-beta-depleted transplantation in children. Construction of the TCRbeta library involved unique molecular identifiers. Via MiXCR, TCRdb re-called the PCR reads, giving one row per CDR3 protein. The sample holds hundreds of thousands of distinct CDR3 sequences, approximately 12% seen once. The input for sequencing was PBMCs, taken from the stem cell graft. These receptors were taken from a human donor who donated a stem cell graft to a child with Fanconi anemia.

V and J are TRBV5-6 and TRBJ2-7; TRBD1 agrees at 8 bases. This CDR3 comprises 16 residues. Germline-derived CDR1 and CDR2 are SGHDT and YYEEEE. Germline trimming cut 4 bases from V and 3 bases from J; bases unmatched to any gene: 12. In DNA, the CDR3 is TGTGCCAGCAGCGGAGGGACAGGCCTCAACAACTACGAGCAGTACGTC. Residues: CASSGGTGLNNYEQYV.

The rearrangement links TRBV12-3 or TRBV12-4 to TRBJ2-1; 8 nucleotides line up with TRBD2. The V and J ends lost 0 bases and 4 bases, in that order; junction bases with no gene match: 2. This CDR3 region has 15 residues. The DNA for the CDR3 is TGTGCCAGCAGTTTAGCGGGGACTAGGTACAATGAGCAGTTCTTC. This codes for CASSLAGTRYNEQFF.

This clonotype turned up a few times. The chain links TRBV7-2 to TRBJ2-3; TRBD2 matches at 8 bases. Germline CDR1 is SGHTA and CDR2 is FQGNSA. J lost 6 bases, V lost 2 bases, and 7 bases had no gene match. CDR3 size: 15 residues. In DNA, the CDR3 is TGTGCCAGCAGCTTACTAGGGACTAGTAGGGATACGCAGTATTTT. The encoded protein is CASSLLGTSRDTQYF.

This clonotype was seen many times. The chain carries TRBV4-2 and TRBJ2-7, with TRBD1 identical over 7 bases. V was clipped by 0 bases and J by 3 bases; unmatched bases: 2. In germline, CDR1 is LGHNA, CDR2 YNFKEQ. The CDR3 has 14 residues. CDR3 nucleotide sequence: TGTGCCAGCAGCCAAGATCAGGGGGACTACGAGCAGTACGTC. Translating it yields CASSQDQGDYEQYV.

J is TRBJ1-3 and V is TRBV7-9; D is perhaps TRBD1 (6 bases). Trimming removed 2 bases at V and 14 bases at J, with 22 bases between. CDR3 length equals 15 residues. Per the germline V gene, CDR1 is SEHNR and CDR2 is FQNEAQ (reference sequence). The CDR3: CASSLPQGPGRGVYF. The CDR3 DNA reads TGTGCCAGCAGCTTACCGCAGGGGCCTGGACGGGGGGTATATTTT.

This clonotype was picked up many times. The chain employs TRBV11-2 and TRBJ1-1; no firm D call. The CDR3 extends over 13 amino acids. V was cut by 5 bases and J by 4 bases, with 11 bases left in between. Germline-derived CDR1 and CDR2 are SGHAT and FQNNGV. In DNA, the CDR3 is TGTGCCAGCAGCCCCTCGGCGGGCACTGAAGCTTTCTTT. Translation: CASSPSAGTEAFF.

This rearrangement joins TRBV20-1 to TRBJ2-4; D is unresolved. Germline V CDR1 and CDR2: DFQATT, SNEGSKA (reference sequence). V was clipped by 5 bases and J by 0 bases, with 11 bases between them. CDR3 length: 14 residues. As DNA, the CDR3 is TGCAGTGCTCTACACACAACAGCCAAAAACATTCAGTACTTC. This sequence encodes CSALHTTAKNIQYF.

This clonotype was detected many times. The V and J genes are TRBV6-2 or TRBV6-3 and TRBJ2-5; the D gene is possibly TRBD1 (5 bases). Trimming took off 0 bases at V and 10 bases at J, with 15 bases between the two ends. This CDR3 contains 14 residues. Germline V gene lookup returns CDR1 MNHEY and CDR2 SVGEGT. The CDR3 spells CASSYSGVLGVQYF. In nucleotides, the CDR3 is TGTGCCAGCAGTTACTCTGGGGTCCTAGGGGTCCAGTACTTC.

This clonotype was counted ten times or more. The chain joins TRBV12-3 or TRBV12-4 to TRBJ1-3; possible D gene TRBD1, 6 bases. V lost 3 bases and J 2 bases, leaving 8 bases between the germline ends. The CDR3 extends over 14 amino acids. The CDR3 sequence: CASSFGGAGNTIYF. The CDR3 DNA sequence: TGTGCCAGCAGTTTTGGGGGCGCTGGAAACACCATATATTTT.

The chain combines TRBV5-1 with TRBJ2-3; TRBD1 aligns across 10 bases. The trim removed 2 bases at V and 6 bases at J, leaving 3 bases unmatched. This CDR3 is 14 amino acids long. Germline CDR1 reads SGHRS; CDR2 reads YFSETQ. CDR3 DNA sequence: TGCGCCAGCAGCTTTCCGACAGGGGGCGATACGCAGTATTTT. Its protein product is CASSFPTGGDTQYF.

CDR3: CASSQDTEQYF. In DNA, the CDR3 is TGTGCCAGCAGCCAAGATACCGAGCAGTACTTC. J is TRBJ2-7 and V is TRBV14; D not certain. The CDR3 loop spans 11 amino acids. Germline V gene lookup returns CDR1 SGHDN and CDR2 FVKESK. Trimming stripped 0 bases from V and 6 bases from J, with 3 bases between. Filled out from reference TRBV14 and TRBJ2-7, the complete variable domain reads EAGVTQFPSHSVIEKGQTVTLRCDPISGHDNLYWYRRVMGKEIKFLLHFVKESKQDESGMPNNRFLAERTGGTYSTLKVQPAELEDSGVYFCASSQDTEQYFGPGTRLTVT.

The chain uses TRBV12-3 or TRBV12-4 and TRBJ2-1; D is perhaps TRBD1 (5 bases). CDR3 length equals 20 residues. V lost 3 bases and J 0 bases, leaving 24 bases between the germline ends. In nucleotides, the CDR3 is TGTGCCAGCAGTTTCAAAGTTAGACAGATTGTGGATTCCTCCTACAATGAGCAGTTCTTC. It codes for CASSFKVRQIVDSSYNEQFF.

The chain combines TRBV30 with TRBJ1-3; a possible D gene is TRBD1 (5 bases). This CDR3 has 13 residues. V was cut by 0 bases and J by 6 bases, with 9 bases left in between. The germline V gene has CDR1 GTSNPN and CDR2 SVGIG (reference sequence). As DNA, the CDR3 is TGTGCCTGGAGTGTACTAGGGGTAAACACCATATATTTT. This gives the protein CAWSVLGVNTIYF.

The gene calls are TRBV29-1 and TRBJ2-3; D gene ambiguous. V was cut by 3 bases and J by 1 base, with 8 bases left in between. CDR3 length: 13 residues. Germline V gene sequence: CDR1 SQVTM, CDR2 ANQGSEA. This CDR3 is CSVEVTGTDTQYF. The CDR3 DNA reads as TGCAGCGTTGAGGTGACCGGCACAGATACGCAGTATTTT.

This clonotype has ten or more counts. V usage is TRBV24-1 and J usage is TRBJ2-2; weak D call: TRBD2 (6 bases). Germline lookup yields CDR1 KGHDR and CDR2 SFDVKD. V was shortened by 4 bases and J by 3 bases, with 11 bases between the two germline ends. The CDR3 is 15 residues long. The CDR3 spells CATSEGTRDTGELFF. CDR3 DNA: TGTGCCACCAGTGAAGGGACTCGAGACACCGGGGAGCTGTTTTTT.

This clonotype was detected a few times. V gene TRBV5-5 combines with J gene TRBJ2-2, with TRBD1 identical over 12 bases. CDR1 is SGHKS and CDR2 is YYEKEE in the germline V gene (reference sequence). This CDR3 contains 15 residues. The ends lost 4 bases at V and 9 bases at J; junction bases unmatched: 7. The chain's CDR3 is CASSTGTGGSRELFF. The CDR3 nucleotides are TGTGCCAGCAGCACTGGGACAGGGGGCAGCCGGGAGCTGTTTTTT.

This clonotype has just a few counts. The chain carries TRBV7-2 and TRBJ1-2; the match to TRBD1 covers 9 bases. This CDR3 comprises 15 residues. In germline, CDR1 is SGHTA, CDR2 FQGNSA. V shed 3 bases and J 4 bases; nucleotides not matched to a gene: 6. CDR3 DNA: TGTGCCAGCAGCTTGGACAGGGGACTAGTCTATGGCTACACCTTC. Amino acids: CASSLDRGLVYGYTF. Looking up the rest from reference TRBV7-2 and TRBJ1-2 gives the full variable domain: GAGVSQSPSNKVTEKGKDVELRCDPISGHTALYWYRQSLGQGLEFLIYFQGNSAPDKSGLPSDRFSAERTGGSVSTLTIQRTQQEDSAVYLCASSLDRGLVYGYTFGSGTRLTVV.

A single count supports this clonotype. The chain combines TRBV7-2 with TRBJ1-1, with TRBD1 as a possible D gene (5 bases). Per the germline V gene, CDR1 is SGHTA and CDR2 is FQGNSA. The V end was cut by 5 bases, the J end by 4 bases, with 14 bases between. The CDR3 consists of 14 residues. The CDR3 DNA sequence: TGTGCCAGCAGCCCCGGGACCCTGAGCACTGAAGCTTTCTTT. Amino acid sequence: CASSPGTLSTEAFF.

The V and J genes are TRBV7-8 and TRBJ2-1; D is perhaps TRBD2 (6 bases). V dropped 2 bases and J dropped 0 bases, with 11 bases sitting between them. The CDR3 covers 16 residues. Germline lookup yields CDR1 SGHVS and CDR2 FQNEAQ. CDR3 protein: CASSLREVSSYNEQFF. The CDR3 nucleotides are TGTGCCAGCAGCTTAAGGGAGGTGAGCTCCTACAATGAGCAGTTCTTC.

CDR3 coding DNA: TGTGCCTGGAGTGCCGACCAGGACAATGAGCAGTTCTTC. Residues: CAWSADQDNEQFF. The genes are TRBV30 and TRBJ2-1, with no clear D. The CDR3 is made up of 13 amino acids. CDR1 is GTSNPN and CDR2 is SVGIG in the germline V gene (reference sequence). V was clipped by 1 base and J by 5 bases, with 9 bases between them.

This clonotype has only a few counts. A read error may be the cause here, since a much bigger clone is one base away. The chain uses TRBV11-2 and TRBJ2-2; D is possibly TRBD2 (5 bases). Germline CDR1 reads SGHAT; CDR2 reads FQNNGV. The CDR3 is 13 amino acids. Trimming took off 3 bases at V and 3 bases at J, with 5 bases between the two ends. The CDR3, as DNA: TGTGCCAGCAGCTTCGGGGACACCGGGGAGCTGTTTTTT. This codes for CASSFGDTGELFF.

The chain joins TRBV2 to TRBJ1-6; D is unclear. The germline V gene has CDR1 SNHLY and CDR2 FYNNEI. V lost 2 bases and J 7 bases, leaving 9 bases between the germline ends. The CDR3 runs 14 residues. The CDR3 DNA sequence: TGTGCCAGCAGTGAAACGGTCGGGAATTCACCCCTCCACTTT. Its translation: CASSETVGNSPLHF.

The rearrangement joins TRBV5-1 to TRBJ1-1, with D possibly being TRBD1 (6 bases). Per the germline V gene, CDR1 is SGHRS and CDR2 is YFSETQ. V lost 3 bases and J lost 7, with 16 bases in between. There are 14 residues in the CDR3. DNA of the CDR3: TGCGCCAGCAGCTGGAACAGGGCCTCGGGTGAAGCTTTCTTT. It is translated as CASSWNRASGEAFF.

This clonotype was seen ten or more times. The chain combines TRBV12-3 or TRBV12-4 with TRBJ1-5; D is ambiguous. Trimming removed 3 bases from V and 4 bases from J, with 4 bases in between. The CDR3 loop spans 12 amino acids. CDR3 DNA: TGTGCCAGCAGTTTTTGGAATCAGCCCCAGCATTTT. It codes for CASSFWNQPQHF.

This sequence joins TRBV6-2 or TRBV6-3 and TRBJ2-3; D gene ambiguous. This CDR3 has 13 amino acids. Germline CDR1 reads MNHEY; CDR2 reads SVGEGT. V lost 6 bases and J 4 bases, leaving 11 bases between the germline ends. The CDR3 coding sequence is TGTGCCAGCAGCCTCGACTTTCCAGATACGCAGTATTTT. This codes for CASSLDFPDTQYF.

This clonotype showed up just a few times. V is TRBV4-1 and J is TRBJ2-1, with no clear D. CDR1 and CDR2 from the germline V gene are MGHRA and YSYEKL. The CDR3 has 14 residues. Trimming pared 4 bases from V and 6 bases from J, leaving 13 bases between. This chain's CDR3 is CASSRELPSNEQFF. The CDR3 coding sequence is TGCGCCAGCAGCCGAGAACTTCCGAGCAATGAGCAGTTCTTC.

In its sample, this clonotype was seen a few times. This sequence joins TRBV3-1 and TRBJ1-2; D perhaps matches TRBD1 (5 bases). This CDR3 has 14 residues. With 1 base removed from V and 7 bases from J, the gap between germline ends came to 13 bases. Germline CDR1 is LGHDT and CDR2 is YNNKEL (reference sequence). CDR3 sequence: CASSQGGTPGGYTF. Here the CDR3 DNA reads TGTGCCAGCAGCCAAGGTGGGACCCCCGGTGGCTACACCTTC. Full variable domain (rest looked up from reference TRBV3-1 and TRBJ1-2): DTAVSQTPKYLVTQMGNDKSIKCEQNLGHDTMYWYKQDSKKFLKIMFSYNNKELIINETVPNRFSPKSPDKAHLNLHINSLELGDSAVYFCASSQGGTPGGYTFGSGTRLTVV.

Ten or more counts support this clonotype. The rearrangement links TRBV6-2 or TRBV6-3 to TRBJ2-1; D is undetermined. This CDR3 is 15 amino acids long. Germline CDR1 MNHEY, CDR2 SVGEGT. Trimming pared 0 bases from V and 0 bases from J, leaving 6 bases between. The CDR3 DNA follows: TGTGCCAGCAGTTACTCGGGTGGCTCCTACAATGAGCAGTTCTTC. This sequence encodes CASSYSGGSYNEQFF.

This clonotype was detected a few times. V is TRBV9 and J is TRBJ1-2, with a possible D match to TRBD1 (5 bases). CDR1 and CDR2 (germline): SGDLS, YYNGEE. Trimming shortened V by 3 bases and J by 4 bases, and 10 bases separated the two germline ends. This CDR3 region has 13 residues. The CDR3 DNA reads TGTGCCAGCAGCGCCTGGGGGAGCTATGGCTACACCTTC. This gives the protein CASSAWGSYGYTF. Supplemented by reference TRBV9 and TRBJ1-2, the full variable domain reads DSGVTQTPKHLITATGQRVTLRCSPRSGDLSVYWYQQSLDQGLQFLIQYYNGEERAKGNILERFSAQQFPDLHSELNLSSLELGDSALYFCASSAWGSYGYTFGSGTRLTVV.